Listed here are 17 T cell receptor beta chains from one sample, sequenced in a study of CD8 T cells in seronegative destructive rheumatoid arthritis. TCRdb's copy holds only in-frame clones and misses some; the assay was immunoSEQ multiplex PCR. The sample lists 10,000 to 15,000 clones, roughly 87% seen once, with around 28% in the top ten. Sequencing was carried out using CD8+ T cells from blood. The receptor set was obtained from a woman between 25 and 49 years old with seronegative destructive rheumatoid arthritis.

This clone showed up just once. V usage is TRBV11-1 and J usage is TRBJ1-3, with TRBD1 matching over 10 bases. The V gene end was trimmed by 6 bases and the J gene end by 2 bases; junction bases not matched to a gene: 4. Germline V CDR1 and CDR2: SGHAT, FQDESV (reference sequence). This CDR3 has 15 amino acids. CDR3 protein: CASSFDRGPGNTIYF. The CDR3 bases are TGTGCCAGCAGTTTCGACAGGGGGCCTGGAAACACCATATATTTT. Based on the CDR3 plus reference TRBV11-1 and TRBJ1-3, the full variable domain is EAEVAQSPRYKITEKSQAVAFWCDPISGHATLYWYRQILGQGPELLVQFQDESVVDDSQLPKDRFSAERLKGVDSTLKIQPAELGDSAMYLCASSFDRGPGNTIYFGEGSWLTVV.

Only a few counts were recorded for this clone. The chain joins TRBV28 to TRBJ1-2, with no clear D. Germline lookup yields CDR1 MDHEN and CDR2 SYDVKM. The germline V and J ends were trimmed by 11 bases and 3 bases, with 13 bases remaining between them. This CDR3 spans 12 amino acids. In nucleotides, the CDR3 is TGTGCCTGCGGAGGCGGACACTATGGCTACACCTTC. This sequence encodes CACGGGHYGYTF.

The gene calls are TRBV7-9 and TRBJ1-4; 7 nucleotides agree with TRBD1. The CDR3 contains 14 residues. Germline V gene lookup returns CDR1 SEHNR and CDR2 FQNEAQ (reference sequence). V lost 5 bases and J lost 4; bases outside the gene matches: 4. The DNA of the CDR3 is TGTGCCAGCAGCCGGACAGGAGTTAATGAAAAACTGTTTTTT. Translated, it gives CASSRTGVNEKLFF.

The V gene is TRBV7-9, the J gene TRBJ2-1; D unresolved. The CDR3 runs 13 residues. V was trimmed by 1 base and J by 6 bases, leaving 7 bases between them. CDR1 is SEHNR, CDR2 FQNEAQ, per germline (reference sequence). CDR3 in amino acids: CASSLVTGNEQFF. CDR3 DNA sequence: TGTGCCAGCAGCTTAGTGACGGGCAATGAGCAGTTCTTC.

This clone was seen a single time. The chain couples TRBV7-9 to TRBJ1-1, with TRBD1 matching 10 bases. This CDR3 has 14 amino acids. Trimming at V came to 6 bases and at J to 6 bases, leaving 7 bases not matched to a gene. Germline CDR1 is SEHNR and CDR2 is FQNEAQ (reference sequence). CDR3 loop: CASRPGTGASEAFF. CDR3 coding DNA: TGTGCCAGCAGGCCCGGGACAGGGGCGTCTGAAGCTTTCTTT.

The chain has TRBV4-1 and TRBJ2-1, with TRBD2 as a possible D gene (6 bases). Trimming removed 4 bases from V and 7 bases from J, with 23 bases in between. Per germline, CDR1 MGHRA and CDR2 YSYEKL. This CDR3 contains 17 residues. The CDR3 sequence is CASSLGSPILAGNEQFF. Written as DNA, the CDR3 is TGCGCCAGCAGCCTAGGTTCACCCATCCTTGCGGGAAATGAGCAGTTCTTC.

This clone has only one observation. The chain combines TRBV13 with TRBJ2-3; 8 bases match TRBD2. Unmatched junction bases numbered 7, after V lost 2 bases and J lost 6 bases. This CDR3 has 15 amino acids. Germline lookup yields CDR1 PRHDT and CDR2 FYEKMQ (reference sequence). The CDR3 DNA is TGTGCCAGCAGCTTATTGGCGGGGGGCTCGGATACGCAGTATTTT. Protein sequence: CASSLLAGGSDTQYF.

The V gene is TRBV29-1, the J gene TRBJ2-5; tentative D call: TRBD1 (6 bases). CDR1 SQVTM and CDR2 ANQGSEA come from the germline V gene. The CDR3 is 14 amino acids. V shed 4 bases and J shed 4 bases, with 16 bases lying between them. The CDR3 sequence is CSVVPPGDGETQYF. CDR3 DNA sequence: TGCAGCGTTGTACCCCCAGGGGATGGAGAGACCCAGTACTTC.

The rearrangement links TRBV6-1 to TRBJ1-2; D unclear. CDR1 is MNHNS, CDR2 SASEGT, per germline. V dropped 6 bases and J dropped 6 bases, with 11 bases sitting between them. The CDR3 has 12 amino acids. The CDR3 here is CASRAVRDGYTF. CDR3 DNA: TGTGCCAGCAGGGCGGTGAGGGATGGCTACACCTTC.

The CDR3 spells CASSFEDSYNSPLHF. CDR3 coding DNA: TGTGCCAGCAGTTTCGAGGACTCCTATAATTCACCCCTCCACTTT. The chain has TRBV28 and TRBJ1-6; D gene unclear. V was pared by 3 bases and J by 0 bases, with 6 bases between. CDR3 length: 15 amino acids. The germline CDR1 and CDR2 sequences are MDHEN and SYDVKM.

V gene TRBV6-1 combines with J gene TRBJ1-4; D may be TRBD1 (6 bases). The germline CDR1 and CDR2 sequences are MNHNS and SASEGT. V was cut by 1 base and J by 7 bases, with 10 bases left in between. This CDR3 is 14 amino acids long. The CDR3 protein is CASSEGGGAEKLFF. In DNA, the CDR3 is TGTGCCAGCAGTGAAGGGGGGGGCGCTGAAAAACTGTTTTTT.

This chain links TRBV9 with TRBJ2-5; 10 nucleotides line up with TRBD2. J gave up 4 bases and V 4 bases, and 10 bases lay outside the gene matches. Germline CDR1 SGDLS, CDR2 YYNGEE. The CDR3 covers 16 residues. In DNA form, the CDR3 reads TGTGCCAGCAGCCGGGGGCTAGCGGGGGTGGGAGAGACCCAGTACTTC. It codes for CASSRGLAGVGETQYF.

The chain joins TRBV28 to TRBJ2-1; 11 bases are a match to TRBD2. Looked up from germline, CDR1 is MDHEN and CDR2 is SYDVKM. This CDR3 region has 15 residues. The V segment lost 5 bases and the J segment 7 bases; nucleotides outside the gene matches: 7. The CDR3 sequence: CASSPSSGGLNEQFF. The CDR3 bases are TGTGCCAGCAGTCCCTCTAGCGGGGGGCTAAATGAGCAGTTCTTC.

This chain uses TRBV7-3 with TRBJ2-5; TRBD2 might be the D (6 bases). The length of the CDR3 is 14 residues. The germline V and J ends were trimmed by 0 bases and 1 base, with 6 bases remaining between them. The germline V gene encodes CDR1 SGHTA and CDR2 FQGTGA. The CDR3 bases are TGTGCCAGCAGCTTAACCGGGGGCCAAGAGACCCAGTACTTC. The encoded protein is CASSLTGGQETQYF.

V usage is TRBV4-2 and J usage is TRBJ2-1, with TRBD2 identical over 12 bases. Germline loops: CDR1 LGHNA, CDR2 YNFKEQ. Losses at the gene ends were 6 bases for V and 5 bases for J; bases not matched to a gene: 8. This CDR3 comprises 16 residues. CDR3 in amino acids: CASRILAGGPDNEQFF. The CDR3 bases are TGTGCCAGCAGAATTCTAGCGGGGGGGCCGGACAATGAGCAGTTCTTC.

The chain links TRBV27 to TRBJ2-3, with a weak D call TRBD2 (5 bases). V lost 5 bases and J 5 bases, leaving 17 bases between the germline ends. There are 15 residues in the CDR3. CDR1 and CDR2 (germline): MNHEY, SMNVEV (reference sequence). The CDR3 protein is CASSLRRWSGDTQYF. CDR3 DNA sequence: TGTGCCAGCAGTCTGAGGCGTTGGAGCGGAGATACGCAGTATTTT.

This clone was counted a single time. The rearrangement uses TRBV7-2 and TRBJ2-3, with D hard to call. The V end was cut by 3 bases, the J end by 0 bases, with 4 bases between. Germline lookup yields CDR1 SGHTA and CDR2 FQGNSA. The CDR3 covers 13 residues. CDR3 sequence: CASSFPSTDTQYF. In DNA, the CDR3 is TGTGCCAGCAGCTTCCCTAGCACAGATACGCAGTATTTT.